Listed below are T cell receptor beta chains from one sample, sequenced in a study of shared clonotypes between healthy human individuals. Profiled with immunoSEQ multiplex PCR; TCRdb holds only in-frame clones, not every one. There are around 700,000 clones in the sample; less than 85% occur only once, and over 1.5% lies in the top ten. What was sequenced was memory CD4+ T cells sorted from blood. The receptors derive from a woman aged 30 to 39 in good health. Both conserved end residues are part of each CDR3. A D gene is named only where the DNA matches it firmly. Some rows have no size entry. The others give once, few or many, or a class for an expanded clone.

size	V	J	D	DNA	CDR3
.	TRBV6-1	TRBJ1-5	.	TGTGCCAGCAGTGAATCGCTAGTATTAGGTCAGCCCCAGCATTTT	CASSESLVLGQPQHF
.	TRBV6-6	TRBJ2-3	.	TGTGCCAGCAGTTACTCCCAGGGAGACACAGATACGCAGTATTTT	CASSYSQGDTDTQYF
.	TRBV7-6	TRBJ1-1	.	TGTGCCAGCAGCCCAGACCCGTACGGAGCTTTCTTT	CASSPDPYGAFF
.	TRBV4-2	TRBJ2-6	.	TGTGCCAGCAGCCAAGATCGAGGAGCCGGGGCCAACGTCCTGACTTTC	CASSQDRGAGANVLTF
.	TRBV27	TRBJ2-3	.	TGTGCCAGCAGTGTCAGGGAAAGCACAGATACGCAGTATTTT	CASSVRESTDTQYF
.	TRBV2	TRBJ2-4	TRBD2	TGTGCCAGCAGTACGGGACTAGTCGGAAACATTCAGTACTTC	CASSTGLVGNIQYF
many	TRBV10-3	TRBJ2-5	TRBD2	TGTGCCATCAGTGAGTCTGGAGCGGGAGAGGGAGAGACCCAGTACTTC	CAISESGAGEGETQYF
.	TRBV18	TRBJ2-1	.	TGTGCCAGCTCACCAGCCGAGCATGAGCAGTTCTTC	CASSPAEHEQFF
.	TRBV6-4	TRBJ2-1	TRBD2	TGTGCCAGCAGCACCGGGACTAGTGGGGAGCAGTTCTTC	CASSTGTSGEQFF
many	TRBV5-1	TRBJ2-2	.	TGCGCCAGCAGCTTGGGTTGGCAGGGGAGTAGGACCGGGGAGCTGTTTTTT	CASSLGWQGSRTGELFF
.	TRBV25-1	TRBJ2-1	TRBD2	TGTGCCAGCAGTGAGCGATCGGGAGGGCCAAATGAGCAGTTCTTC	CASSERSGGPNEQFF
few	TRBV28	TRBJ2-3	TRBD1	TGTGCCAGCAGTTTCTTGGGACAGGGCCAGGGGAGGACAGATACGCAGTATTTT	CASSFLGQGQGRTDTQYF
many	TRBV5-1	TRBJ2-1	TRBD2	TGCGCCAGCAGCTTGGCTGCTAGCGGGAGTCGCAAAAATGAGCAGTTCTTC	CASSLAASGSRKNEQFF
.	TRBV14	TRBJ2-5	.	TGTGCCAGCAGCGCAGGGCAGGTGACCCAGTACTTC	CASSAGQVTQYF
.	TRBV30	TRBJ1-2	.	TGTGCCTGGAGCCCTGGAGTCGGCTACACCTTC	CAWSPGVGYTF